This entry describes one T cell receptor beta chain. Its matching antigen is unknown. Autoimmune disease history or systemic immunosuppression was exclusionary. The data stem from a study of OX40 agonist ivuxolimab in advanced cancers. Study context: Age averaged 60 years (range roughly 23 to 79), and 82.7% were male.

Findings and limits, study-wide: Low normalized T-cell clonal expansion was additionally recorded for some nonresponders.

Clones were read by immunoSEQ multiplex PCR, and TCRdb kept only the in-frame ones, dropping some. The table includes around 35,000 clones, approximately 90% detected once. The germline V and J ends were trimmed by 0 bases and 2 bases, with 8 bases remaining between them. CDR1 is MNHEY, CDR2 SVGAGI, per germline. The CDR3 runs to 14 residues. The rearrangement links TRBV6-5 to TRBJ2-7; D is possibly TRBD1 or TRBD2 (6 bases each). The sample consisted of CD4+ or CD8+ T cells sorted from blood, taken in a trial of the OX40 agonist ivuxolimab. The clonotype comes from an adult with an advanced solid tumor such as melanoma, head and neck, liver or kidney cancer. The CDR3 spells CASSYSRGAYEQYF. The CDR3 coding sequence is TGTGCCAGCAGTTACTCGAGGGGGGCCTACGAGCAGTACTTC.